Listed below are T cell receptor beta chains from one sample, sequenced in a study of PD-1 blockade in classical Hodgkin lymphoma. Clones were read by immunoSEQ multiplex PCR, and TCRdb kept only the in-frame ones, dropping some. The table lists approximately 41,000 clones, around two thirds of them singletons. Sequencing was performed on peripheral blood mononuclear cells (PBMCs), taken before the fourth cycle of nivolumab. The source is a human donor with classical Hodgkin lymphoma. The CDR3 runs from the conserved cysteine through the conserved F or W. Not every row has a clone size; where given, it reads once, few, many or a size class.

V	size	J	CDR3
TRBV4-3	few	TRBJ2-1	CASSQVIRGEQFF
TRBV28	-	TRBJ1-1	CASSLWGLGEHSEAFF
TRBV7-2	-	TRBJ2-7	CASSFTSGGARYEQYF
TRBV7-2	few	TRBJ1-2	CASSLGRNPENYGYTF
TRBV7-2	-	TRBJ2-2	CASSLGGSTGELFF
TRBV10-3	-	TRBJ2-3	CASQSTDTQYF
TRBV7-6	-	TRBJ2-3	CASSLDLRGGSDTQYF
TRBV5-6	-	TRBJ2-3	CASSLGGTDTQYF
TRBV30	-	TRBJ2-1	CAWSGRSEQFF
TRBV29-1	-	TRBJ2-7	CSVEGSYEQYF
TRBV7-9	once	TRBJ2-7	CAIGSPPSDYEQYF
TRBV19	-	TRBJ2-4	CASIETGKAKNIQYF
TRBV29-1	many	TRBJ2-7	CSVEDPGRRAYEQYF
TRBV5-1	-	TRBJ1-3	CASSLLQGYSGNTIYF
TRBV5-1	-	TRBJ2-5	CASSYGLEETQYF
TRBV19	-	TRBJ1-2	CASAGTPTPTNYGYTF
TRBV30	-	TRBJ1-5	CAWNAGARGQPQHF
TRBV29-1	-	TRBJ2-3	CSVSGTSGLRTDTQYF
TRBV9	-	TRBJ1-4	CASSEQGVNEKLFF
TRBV11-2	-	TRBJ2-2	CASSSRLGSGELFF
TRBV25-1	once	TRBJ2-3	CASLGLSTDTQYF
TRBV19	few	TRBJ2-7	CASSSPGQRLYEQYF